This is a list of T cell receptor beta chains from one sample in a study of T-cell reconstitution after alpha-beta-depleted transplantation in children. TCRdb recomputed calls from the PCR reads with MiXCR, one row per CDR3 protein. The sample has 98,000 or so distinct CDR3 sequences; around 22% are singletons. The material was PBMCs, obtained before TCRalphabeta/CD19-depleted stem cell transplant. These receptor sequences come from a boy aged 2 to 10 with acute lymphoblastic leukemia, due to receive a stem cell transplant. Each CDR3 is given with its conserved first and last residue. D genes are given only for firm matches. Only part of the rows carry a size: once, few, many, or a class if the clone is expanded.

TRBD2 NA TRBJ2-1 TRBV25-1 TGTGCCAGCAGTGACCCCCCTCAACTAGCGGGAGGAAGAGTGGCGGTTGAGCAGTTCTTC CASSDPPQLAGGRVAVEQFF
NA NA TRBJ1-1 TRBV27 TGTGCCAGCAGTTTTACGGGTCAGACTGAAGCTTTCTTT CASSFTGQTEAFF
TRBD2 few TRBJ2-3 TRBV29-1 TGCAGCGTTGAAGGGAGGCTAGCGGCAACCACAGATACGCAGTATTTT CSVEGRLAATTDTQYF
TRBD2 NA TRBJ2-1 TRBV7-2 TGTGCCAGCAGCTCGGGACTAGCGCCCTACAATGAGCAGTTCTTC CASSSGLAPYNEQFF
NA many TRBJ2-1 TRBV5-1 TGCGCCAGCAGCTTGGGGCAGGGAGGCAATGAGCAGTTCTTC CASSLGQGGNEQFF
TRBD1 NA TRBJ1-1 TRBV20-1 TGCAGTGCTAGAGATTCGGGACAGGGGGGACCTGAAGCTTTCTTT CSARDSGQGGPEAFF
TRBD2 NA TRBJ2-5 TRBV28 TGTGCCTCCACGGGGGGAGGGGCCGCCCAAGAGACCCAGTACTTC CASTGGGAAQETQYF
TRBD1 few TRBJ1-2 TRBV7-2 TGTGCCAGCAGCCCGGAGCCGGGACAGTTCGCTAACTATGGCTACACCTTC CASSPEPGQFANYGYTF
NA NA TRBJ2-5 TRBV28 TGTGCCAGCAGTTTACCCTACGACAGAATAGAGACCCAGTACTTC CASSLPYDRIETQYF
NA NA TRBJ2-5 TRBV7-9 TGTGCCAGCAGCTTAGAGGTCAGGGGAGAGACCCAGTACTTC CASSLEVRGETQYF
NA once TRBJ1-2 TRBV28 TGTGCCAGCAGTCCCGGGAGAGGCTATGGCGACACCTTC CASSPGRGYGDTF
TRBD1 few TRBJ1-4 TRBV20-1 TGCAGTGCTGGGGACAGTGCAACTAATGAAAAACTGTTTTTT CSAGDSATNEKLFF
TRBD1 few TRBJ2-5 TRBV4-3 TGCGCCAGCAGCCGCGAGAGGGGGCGCGGAGAGACCCAGTACTTC CASSRERGRGETQYF
NA NA TRBJ2-7 TRBV18 TGTGCCAGCTCACCTCCCGGGGCCAGGAGTTATGAGCAGTACTTC CASSPPGARSYEQYF
TRBD1 NA TRBJ1-6 TRBV20-1 TGCAGTGCACGGGACAGGGGGGCGGTTTCACCCCTCCACTTT CSARDRGAVSPLHF
NA few TRBJ2-2 TRBV7-3 TGTGCCAGCAGCACAACTAGTTTCGGGGAGCTGTTTTTT CASSTTSFGELFF
NA NA TRBJ2-7 TRBV2 TGTGCCAGCAGTGAAACTCCAGGAGCTAAGTCCGAGCAGTACTTC CASSETPGAKSEQYF
NA NA TRBJ1-2 TRBV29-1 TGCAGCGTTGATGCCAGGGTATGGGATGGCTACACCTTC CSVDARVWDGYTF
NA NA TRBJ2-2 TRBV5-4 TGTGCCAGCAGCTTGGGCGGAGGCGGGGAGCTGTTTTTT CASSLGGGGELFF
NA once TRBJ1-1 TRBV7-9 TGTGCCAGCAGCTTAGTACAGTCAGGAGACACTGAAGCTTTCTTT CASSLVQSGDTEAFF
NA NA TRBJ2-6 TRBV28 TGTGCCAGCTGTTTTGACAGGAGGGCGGCTGGGGCCAACGTCCTGACTTTC CASCFDRRAAGANVLTF
NA NA TRBJ2-1 TRBV30 TGTGCCTGGAAAGGACTGACGAATGAGCAGTTCTTC CAWKGLTNEQFF
NA few TRBJ2-1 TRBV20-1 TGCAGTGCTAGAGATCTCTATAGCGGAGATAGCAATGAGCAGTTCTTC CSARDLYSGDSNEQFF
NA few TRBJ2-2 TRBV7-8 TGTGCCAGCAGCCCCAGGACAGATAAGAACACCGGGGAGCTGTTTTTT CASSPRTDKNTGELFF
NA few TRBJ1-5 TRBV20-1 TGCAGTGCTAGGGTGTCCGGAGACCACAATCAGCCCCAGCATTTT CSARVSGDHNQPQHF
TRBD2 few TRBJ2-7 TRBV5-1 TGCGCCAGCAGCGGTGTCATAACTAGCGGAGGGATCTACGAGCAGTACTTC CASSGVITSGGIYEQYF
TRBD2 many TRBJ2-3 TRBV20-1 TGCAGTGCTAGACGGACTAGCGGAGGGGCCACAGATACGCAGTATTTT CSARRTSGGATDTQYF
NA NA TRBJ2-3 TRBV19 TGTGCCAGTAACCGACCAGGGGATGAAGATACGCAGTATTTT CASNRPGDEDTQYF